Listed below are T cell receptor beta chains from one sample, sequenced in a study of blood T cell repertoires in COVID-19. Data came from immunoSEQ multiplex PCR; TCRdb stores just in-frame clones and leaves some out. The sample shows about 24,000 clones, about 87% of them seen only once. Material: peripheral blood. These TCRs come from a human donor with active COVID-19. The donor label of this sample is uncertain. The CDR3 runs from the conserved cysteine through the conserved F or W. The D gene is left open where the match is weak. Clone size is given for some rows only: seen once, a few or many times, or a class if the clone is expanded.

j_call clone_size d_call v_call cdr3_nt cdr3_aa
TRBJ2-3 . TRBD2 TRBV20-1 TGCAGTGCTAGTGGTCTAGCGGGTCTCTTCGCCAGCACAGATACGCAGTATTTT CSASGLAGLFASTDTQYF
TRBJ1-3 . . TRBV6-6 TGTGCCAGCGGTAACGGGGTTCTCTCTGGAAACACCATATATTTT CASGNGVLSGNTIYF
TRBJ2-5 . TRBD2 TRBV9 TGTGCCAGCAGCGCCCCGGCTAGCGGGGGGACACACCAAGAGACCCAGTACTTC CASSAPASGGTHQETQYF
TRBJ2-3 . . TRBV13 TGTGCCAGCAGCTTACAAGGGAGCCCAGATACGCAGTATTTT CASSLQGSPDTQYF
TRBJ2-7 . . TRBV7-9 TGTGCCAGCAGCTCAATTTGGTCAGAGGAAAACTACGAGCAGTACTTC CASSSIWSEENYEQYF
TRBJ1-1 . . TRBV5-4 TGTGCCAGCAGCCGTCCGGGGGGGGAGGACACTGAAGCTTTCTTT CASSRPGGEDTEAFF
TRBJ2-7 few . TRBV11-3 TGTGCCAGCAGCTTCTGGGAGGGGGTCGAAACCTACGAGCAGTACTTC CASSFWEGVETYEQYF
TRBJ1-2 once . TRBV5-6 TGTGCCAGCAGCTTGACAGGGTATGGCTACACCTTC CASSLTGYGYTF
TRBJ2-5 few TRBD2 TRBV12-3/TRBV12-4 TGTGCCAGCCGGACTAGCTCCCAAGAGACCCAGTACTTC CASRTSSQETQYF
TRBJ1-5 . TRBD1 TRBV6-5 TGTGCCAGCGTCCGGGACAGGGTTAACAATCAGCCCCAGCATTTT CASVRDRVNNQPQHF
TRBJ2-3 . TRBD2 TRBV7-3 TGTGCCAGCAGCTTATCTGCCGGACTAGCGGGGGGCCCTCTCGTCACAGATACGCAGTATTTT CASSLSAGLAGGPLVTDTQYF
TRBJ2-7 . TRBD2 TRBV3-1/TRBV3-2 TGTGCCAGCAGCCACCGTGGACTAGCGGCCCCCTACGAGCAGTACTTC CASSHRGLAAPYEQYF
TRBJ2-5 . TRBD1 TRBV5-1 TGCGCCAGCAGCAGGGACAGGGGACAAGAGACCCAGTACTTC CASSRDRGQETQYF
TRBJ2-3 . TRBD2 TRBV5-1 TGCGCCAGCAGCTTGGCTTACAGCGGGGGGGGCGAAGATACGCAGTATTTT CASSLAYSGGGEDTQYF
TRBJ2-5 . TRBD2 TRBV10-2 TGCGCCAGCAGAGACGGGGGGGCCAAAGAGACCCAGTACTTC CASRDGGAKETQYF
TRBJ1-1 . . TRBV10-3 TGTGCCATCAGCCAAGGCGCGGCGAACACTGAAGCTTTCTTT CAISQGAANTEAFF
TRBJ2-7 . . TRBV25-1 TGTGCCAGCAGAAAGACAGGCTCCTACGAGCAGTACTTC CASRKTGSYEQYF
TRBJ1-1 . TRBD1 TRBV3-1/TRBV3-2 TGTGCCAGCAGCCAACTCCGCGGACAGGGTACCACTGAAGCTTTCTTT CASSQLRGQGTTEAFF
TRBJ2-7 few TRBD1 TRBV6-5 TGTGCCAGCAGTCGGGACAGGGCCATCTACGAGCAGTACTTC CASSRDRAIYEQYF
TRBJ2-7 . TRBD2 TRBV12-5 TGTGCTAGTGGCCTCTCTAGCGGGATTTCCTACGAGCAGTACTTC CASGLSSGISYEQYF
TRBJ2-5 . TRBD2 TRBV6-2/TRBV6-3 TGTGCCAGCAGTTCGGGACTAGCGGGACTCCAAGAGACCCAGTACTTC CASSSGLAGLQETQYF
TRBJ2-2 . . TRBV5-4 TGTGCCAGCAGCGAGGACAGATTGAACACCGGGGAGCTGTTTTTT CASSEDRLNTGELFF
TRBJ2-3 . TRBD2 TRBV9 TGTGCCAGCAGCGCCCTCGTACTAGCGGATACGCAGTATTTT CASSALVLADTQYF
TRBJ2-7 . . TRBV4-1 TGCGCCAGCAGCCAAGAAGGGGCAGCCTACCTCTACGAGCAGTACTTC CASSQEGAAYLYEQYF
TRBJ2-4 . TRBD2 TRBV9 TGTGCCAGCAGCGCTCAGCCGGGCCTCGGGGGGGACATTCAGTACTTC CASSAQPGLGGDIQYF
TRBJ2-7 . . TRBV6-2/TRBV6-3 TGTGCCAGCAGTGGATCAGGGCCACTGTACGAGCAGTACTTC CASSGSGPLYEQYF
TRBJ2-7 . TRBD2 TRBV6-2/TRBV6-3 TGTGCCAGCAGTCAAGCGGGAGGGAATGAGCAGTACTTC CASSQAGGNEQYF
TRBJ1-6 . . TRBV9 TGTGCCAGCAGCGTAAATCCCCAGGGCGATTCACCCCTCCACTTT CASSVNPQGDSPLHF
TRBJ2-5 . . TRBV9 TGTGCCAGCAGCGTATACGACAGGGAGACCCAGTACTTC CASSVYDRETQYF
TRBJ1-5 . TRBD1 TRBV5-6 TGTGCCAGCAGCTCGAGCGGACAGGGGGAACGTCAGCCCCAGCATTTT CASSSSGQGERQPQHF
TRBJ1-5 . . TRBV19 TGTGCCAGTACCGTACGGTCTATGTTCCCAGGGTCCTTTCAGCCCCAGCATTTT CASTVRSMFPGSFQPQHF
TRBJ2-5 . . TRBV2 TGTGCCAGCAGCCCTACCGTCCGGGGAGAGACCCAGTACTTC CASSPTVRGETQYF
TRBJ2-5 once . TRBV5-5 TGTGCCAGCAGCCGGACACCGCAAGAGACCCAGTACTTC CASSRTPQETQYF
TRBJ1-2 . . TRBV6-5 TGTGCCAGCACCTCAATGACACAGGCTGCTAGTGGCTACACCTTC CASTSMTQAASGYTF
TRBJ2-5 . . TRBV19 TGTGCCAGTAGTCCCCCTGCGGGAGAGACCCAGTACTTC CASSPPAGETQYF
TRBJ1-3 once TRBD1 TRBV2 TGTGCCAGCAGCGACAGGGGAACTGGAAACACCATATATTTT CASSDRGTGNTIYF
TRBJ1-1 . TRBD1 TRBV5-1 TGCGCCAGCAGCTTGGGACAGGGGGCCAATGTTCACACTGAAGCTTTCTTT CASSLGQGANVHTEAFF
TRBJ1-6 . TRBD1 TRBV24-1 TGTGCCACCAGTGCCGCCCCAGGGGGCGAGGGCTATAATTCACCCCTCCACTTT CATSAAPGGEGYNSPLHF
TRBJ2-4 once . TRBV21-1 TGTGCCAGCAGCAGCGCCGGGATCTTAGCCAAAAACATTCAGTACTTC CASSSAGILAKNIQYF
TRBJ2-5 . . TRBV5-8 TGTGCCAGCAGCTTGGACAGGGAGACCCAAGAGACCCAGTACTTC CASSLDRETQETQYF
TRBJ2-4 . TRBD1 TRBV3-1/TRBV3-2 TGTGCCAGCAGCCATCCTCGGGGGACAGGGCGGGACAAAAACATTCAGTACTTC CASSHPRGTGRDKNIQYF
TRBJ2-3 . TRBD2 TRBV11-3 TGTGCCAGCAGCTTAGAGCCTAGCGGGCTCGTAAAGGCTACGCAGTATTTT CASSLEPSGLVKATQYF
TRBJ2-2 . TRBD1 TRBV11-2 TGTGCCAGCAGCCCAGGGGGCGCGAGCACCGGGGAGCTGTTTTTT CASSPGGASTGELFF
TRBJ2-1 . TRBD1 TRBV29-1 TGCAGCGCTTGGACAGGGGCCTACAATGAGCAGTTCTTC CSAWTGAYNEQFF
TRBJ1-2 . TRBD1 TRBV7-9 TGTGCCAGCAGCTTCTCGGGACAGGATGGCTACACCTTC CASSFSGQDGYTF
TRBJ2-7 . TRBD1 TRBV28 TGTGCCAGCAGTTTAGGGACAGTCACCTACGAGCAGTACTTC CASSLGTVTYEQYF
TRBJ2-7 . . TRBV2 TGTGCCAGCAGTGGAGCGTACGGGGGCTACGAGCAGTACTTC CASSGAYGGYEQYF
TRBJ1-6 . . TRBV6-6 TGTGCCAGCAGCCACCCCGGCCAGGGTAGTCCACCCCTCCACTTT CASSHPGQGSPPLHF
TRBJ2-2 . . TRBV5-4 TGTGCCAGCAGGCTTGACTTGAACACCGGGGAGCTGTTTTTT CASRLDLNTGELFF
TRBJ2-1 once . TRBV7-9 TGTGCCAGCAGCTTAGATTTGCGGTATAGCTCCTACAATGAGCAGTTCTTC CASSLDLRYSSYNEQFF
TRBJ1-2 . TRBD1 TRBV4-2 TGTGCCAGCAGCCAAGCCTCCTCTACAGGGGTGTACGGCTACACCTTC CASSQASSTGVYGYTF
TRBJ2-3 . . TRBV18 TGTGCCAGCTCACCCAATTCAGATACGCAGTATTTT CASSPNSDTQYF
TRBJ2-7 . . TRBV30 TGTGCCTGGATGCGGGGAGCCTACGAGCAGTACTTC CAWMRGAYEQYF